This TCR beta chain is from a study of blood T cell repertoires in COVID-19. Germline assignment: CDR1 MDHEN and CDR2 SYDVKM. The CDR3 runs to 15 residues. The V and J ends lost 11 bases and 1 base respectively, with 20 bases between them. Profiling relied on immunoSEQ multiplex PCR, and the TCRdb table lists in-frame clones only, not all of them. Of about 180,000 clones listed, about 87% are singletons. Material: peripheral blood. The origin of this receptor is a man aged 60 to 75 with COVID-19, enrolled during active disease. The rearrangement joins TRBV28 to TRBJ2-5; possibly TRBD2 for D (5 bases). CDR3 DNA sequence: TGTGCCGCCAAAGGAGGAAGAAAGCTCCAAGAGACCCAGTACTTC. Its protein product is CAAKGGRKLQETQYF.